The TCR beta chain under discussion was sequenced for a study of CD8 T cells in Susac syndrome. After extraction with the RNeasy kit, about 0.45 to 1 ug of the RNA was reverse transcribed using random hexamers. MiXCR, run by TCRdb on the immunoSEQ multiplex PCR reads, gives a single entry per CDR3 protein. The table includes around 270,000 distinct CDR3 sequences, about 91% detected once. The clonotype was recovered from a human donor with multiple sclerosis. Sequenced input: CD8+ T cells from PBMCs.

The CDR3: CASSWSAGGYEQYF. DNA for the CDR3: TGTGCCAGCAGCTGGAGTGCGGGAGGCTACGAGCAGTACTTC. V usage is TRBV5-5 and J usage is TRBJ2-7; 8 bases fit TRBD2. Trimming at V came to 3 bases and at J to 3 bases, leaving 5 bases not matched to a gene. CDR3 length: 14 residues. The germline CDR1 and CDR2 sequences are SGHKS and YYEKEE (reference sequence).